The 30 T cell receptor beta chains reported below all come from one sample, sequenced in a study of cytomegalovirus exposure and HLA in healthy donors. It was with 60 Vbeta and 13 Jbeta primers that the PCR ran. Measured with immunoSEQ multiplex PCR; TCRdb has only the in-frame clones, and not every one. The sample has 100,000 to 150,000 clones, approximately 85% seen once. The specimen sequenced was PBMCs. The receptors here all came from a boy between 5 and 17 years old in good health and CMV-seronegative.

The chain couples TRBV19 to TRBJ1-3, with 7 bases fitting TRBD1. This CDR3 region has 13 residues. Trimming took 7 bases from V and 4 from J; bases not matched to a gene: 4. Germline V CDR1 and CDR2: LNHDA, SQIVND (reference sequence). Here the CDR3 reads CASTTGVGNTIYF. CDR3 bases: TGTGCCAGTACTACAGGGGTGGGAAACACCATATATTTT.

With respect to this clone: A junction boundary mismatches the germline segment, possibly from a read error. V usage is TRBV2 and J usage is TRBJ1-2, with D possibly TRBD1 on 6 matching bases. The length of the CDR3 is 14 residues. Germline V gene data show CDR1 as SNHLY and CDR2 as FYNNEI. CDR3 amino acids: CASSDRGTNYGYPF. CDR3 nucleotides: TGTGCCAGCAGTGATAGGGGGACAAACTATGGCTACCCCTTC.

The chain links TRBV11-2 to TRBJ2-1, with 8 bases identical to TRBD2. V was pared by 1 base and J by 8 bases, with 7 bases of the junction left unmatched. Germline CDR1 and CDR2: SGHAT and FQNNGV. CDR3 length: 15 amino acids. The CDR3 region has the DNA TGTGCCAGCAGCTTAGTGTATCGGGAGGGCCATGAGCAGTTCTTC. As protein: CASSLVYREGHEQFF. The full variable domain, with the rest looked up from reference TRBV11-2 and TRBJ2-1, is EAGVAQSPRYKIIEKRQSVAFWCNPISGHATLYWYQQILGQGPKLLIQFQNNGVVDDSQLPKDRFSAERLKGVDSTLKIQPAKLEDSAVYLCASSLVYREGHEQFFGPGTRLTVL.

DNA of the CDR3: TGTGCCAGCAGCGTAGCTCTGCGGGGGGCGGTTGAGCAGTTCTTC. It codes for CASSVALRGAVEQFF. This chain joins TRBV9 and TRBJ2-1; 8 bases are a match to TRBD2. The V and J ends lost 0 bases and 9 bases, in that order; junction bases with no gene match: 8. Germline V gene sequence: CDR1 SGDLS, CDR2 YYNGEE. This CDR3 comprises 15 residues.

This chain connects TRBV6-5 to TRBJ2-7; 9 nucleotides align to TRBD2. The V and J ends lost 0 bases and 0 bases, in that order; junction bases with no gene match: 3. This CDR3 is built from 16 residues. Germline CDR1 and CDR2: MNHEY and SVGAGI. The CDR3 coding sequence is TGTGCCAGCAGTTACTCGGCTAGCGGGGTCTCCTACGAGCAGTACTTC. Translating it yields CASSYSASGVSYEQYF.

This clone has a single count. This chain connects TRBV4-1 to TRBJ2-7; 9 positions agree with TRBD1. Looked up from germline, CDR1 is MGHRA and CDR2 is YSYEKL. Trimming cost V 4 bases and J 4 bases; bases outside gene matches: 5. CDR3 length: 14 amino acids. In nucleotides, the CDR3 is TGCGCCAGCAGCCCCGGACAGGGGTCTTACGAGCAGTACTTC. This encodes CASSPGQGSYEQYF.

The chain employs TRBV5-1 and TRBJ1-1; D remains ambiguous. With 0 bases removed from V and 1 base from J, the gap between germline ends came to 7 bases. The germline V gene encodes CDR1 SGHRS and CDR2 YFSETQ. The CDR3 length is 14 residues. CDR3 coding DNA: TGCGCCAGCAGCTTGGGCCTCAGGAACACTGAAGCTTTCTTT. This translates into CASSLGLRNTEAFF. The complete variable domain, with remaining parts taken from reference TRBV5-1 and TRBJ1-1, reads KAGVTQTPRYLIKTRGQQVTLSCSPISGHRSVSWYQQTPGQGLQFLFEYFSETQRNKGNFPGRFSGRQFSNSRSEMNVSTLELGDSALYLCASSLGLRNTEAFFGQGTRLTVV.

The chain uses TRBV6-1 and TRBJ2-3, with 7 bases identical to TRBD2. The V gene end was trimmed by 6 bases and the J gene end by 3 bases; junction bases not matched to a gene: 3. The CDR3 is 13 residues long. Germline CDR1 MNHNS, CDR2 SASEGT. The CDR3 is CASRGRETDTQYF. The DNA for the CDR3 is TGTGCCAGCAGAGGGCGGGAGACAGATACGCAGTATTTT.

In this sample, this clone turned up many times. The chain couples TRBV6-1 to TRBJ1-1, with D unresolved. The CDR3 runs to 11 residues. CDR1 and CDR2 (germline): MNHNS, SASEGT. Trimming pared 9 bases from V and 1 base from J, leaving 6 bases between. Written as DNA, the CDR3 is TGTGCCAGTCGGGGGAACACTGAAGCTTTCTTT. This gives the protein CASRGNTEAFF.

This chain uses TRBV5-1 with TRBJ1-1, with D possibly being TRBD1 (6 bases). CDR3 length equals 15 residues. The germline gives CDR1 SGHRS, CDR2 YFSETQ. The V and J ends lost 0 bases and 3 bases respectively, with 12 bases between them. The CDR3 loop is CASSLGLDRYTEAFF. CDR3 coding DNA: TGCGCCAGCAGCTTGGGTCTGGACAGATACACTGAAGCTTTCTTT. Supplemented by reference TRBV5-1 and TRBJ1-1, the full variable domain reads KAGVTQTPRYLIKTRGQQVTLSCSPISGHRSVSWYQQTPGQGLQFLFEYFSETQRNKGNFPGRFSGRQFSNSRSEMNVSTLELGDSALYLCASSLGLDRYTEAFFGQGTRLTVV.

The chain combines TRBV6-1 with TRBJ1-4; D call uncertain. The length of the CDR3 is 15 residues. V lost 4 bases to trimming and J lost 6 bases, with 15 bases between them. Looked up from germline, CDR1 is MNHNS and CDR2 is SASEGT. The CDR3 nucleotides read TGTGCCAGCAGTGGGGTTGGGCGCGGGGATGAAAAACTGTTTTTT. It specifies CASSGVGRGDEKLFF.

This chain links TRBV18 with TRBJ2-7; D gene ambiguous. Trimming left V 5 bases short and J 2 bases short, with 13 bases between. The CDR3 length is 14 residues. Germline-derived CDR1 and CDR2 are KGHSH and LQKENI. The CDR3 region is CASSTQLHPYEQYF. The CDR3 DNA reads TGTGCCAGCTCAACACAGCTGCACCCCTACGAGCAGTACTTC.

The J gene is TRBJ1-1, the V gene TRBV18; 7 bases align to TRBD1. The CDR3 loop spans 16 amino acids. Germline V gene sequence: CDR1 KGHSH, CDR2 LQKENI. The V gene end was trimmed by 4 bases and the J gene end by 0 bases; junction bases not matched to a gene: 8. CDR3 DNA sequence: TGTGCCAGCTCACAAAGACAGGGAACCGTGAACACTGAAGCTTTCTTT. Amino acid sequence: CASSQRQGTVNTEAFF.

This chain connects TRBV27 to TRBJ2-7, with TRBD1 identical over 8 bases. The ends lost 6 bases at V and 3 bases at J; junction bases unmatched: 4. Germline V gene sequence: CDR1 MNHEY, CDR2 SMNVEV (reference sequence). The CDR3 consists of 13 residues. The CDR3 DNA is TGTGCCAGCAGCCGGGACAGGAACTACGAGCAGTACTTC. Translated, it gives CASSRDRNYEQYF.

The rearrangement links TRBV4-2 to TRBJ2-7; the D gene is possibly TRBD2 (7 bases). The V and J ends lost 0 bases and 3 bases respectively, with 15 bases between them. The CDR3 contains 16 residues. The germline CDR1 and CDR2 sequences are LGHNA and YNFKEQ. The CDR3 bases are TGTGCCAGCAGCCAAGATGGGGGGGACAATTACTACGAGCAGTACTTC. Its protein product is CASSQDGGDNYYEQYF.

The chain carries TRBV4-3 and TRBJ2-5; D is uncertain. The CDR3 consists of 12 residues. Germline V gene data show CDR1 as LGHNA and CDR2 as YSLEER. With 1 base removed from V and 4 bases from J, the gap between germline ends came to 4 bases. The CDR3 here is CASSQVIETQYF. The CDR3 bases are TGCGCCAGCAGCCAAGTTATAGAGACCCAGTACTTC.

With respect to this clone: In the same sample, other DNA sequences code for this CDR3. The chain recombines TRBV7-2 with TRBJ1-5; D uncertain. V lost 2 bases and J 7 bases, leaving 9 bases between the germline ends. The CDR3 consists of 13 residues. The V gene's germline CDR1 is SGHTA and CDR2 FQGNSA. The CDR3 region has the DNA TGTGCCAGCAGCTTATCAGGAGGGCAGCCCCAGCATTTT. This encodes CASSLSGGQPQHF.

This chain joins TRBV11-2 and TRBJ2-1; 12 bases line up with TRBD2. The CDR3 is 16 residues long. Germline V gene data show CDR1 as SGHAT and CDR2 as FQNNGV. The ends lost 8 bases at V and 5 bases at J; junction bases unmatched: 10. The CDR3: CASVPGTSGFDNEQFF. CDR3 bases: TGTGCCAGCGTCCCCGGGACTAGCGGGTTCGACAATGAGCAGTTCTTC. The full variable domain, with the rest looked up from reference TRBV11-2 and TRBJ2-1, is EAGVAQSPRYKIIEKRQSVAFWCNPISGHATLYWYQQILGQGPKLLIQFQNNGVVDDSQLPKDRFSAERLKGVDSTLKIQPAKLEDSAVYLCASVPGTSGFDNEQFFGPGTRLTVL.

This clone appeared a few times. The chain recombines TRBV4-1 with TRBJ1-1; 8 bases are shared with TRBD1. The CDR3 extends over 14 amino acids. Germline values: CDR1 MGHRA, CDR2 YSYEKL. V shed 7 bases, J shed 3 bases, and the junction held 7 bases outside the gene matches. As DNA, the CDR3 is TGCGCCAGCACCCGGACAGGGATCGACACTGAAGCTTTCTTT. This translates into CASTRTGIDTEAFF.

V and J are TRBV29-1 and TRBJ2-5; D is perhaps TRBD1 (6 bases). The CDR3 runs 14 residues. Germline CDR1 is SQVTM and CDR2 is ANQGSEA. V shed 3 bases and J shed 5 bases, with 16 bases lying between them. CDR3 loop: CSVDRQVGMETQYF. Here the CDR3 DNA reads TGCAGCGTTGACCGACAGGTTGGGATGGAGACCCAGTACTTC.

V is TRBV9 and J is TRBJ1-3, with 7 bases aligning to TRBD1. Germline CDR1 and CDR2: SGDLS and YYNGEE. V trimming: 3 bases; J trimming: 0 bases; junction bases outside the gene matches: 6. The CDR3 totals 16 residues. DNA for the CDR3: TGTGCCAGCAGCGAGGGGGCTGACTTCTCTGGAAACACCATATATTTT. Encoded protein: CASSEGADFSGNTIYF.

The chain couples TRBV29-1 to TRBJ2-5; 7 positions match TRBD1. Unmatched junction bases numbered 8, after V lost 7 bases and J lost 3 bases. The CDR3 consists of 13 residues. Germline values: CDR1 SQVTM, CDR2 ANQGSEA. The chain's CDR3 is CSGKRTGKETQYF. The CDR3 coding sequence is TGCAGCGGGAAAAGGACAGGAAAAGAGACCCAGTACTTC.

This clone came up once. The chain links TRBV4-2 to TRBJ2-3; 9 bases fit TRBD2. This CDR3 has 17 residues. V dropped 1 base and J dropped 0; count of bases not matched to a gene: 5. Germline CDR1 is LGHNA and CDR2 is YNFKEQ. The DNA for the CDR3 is TGTGCCAGCAGCCAAGGGCCTAGCGGGACCAGCACAGATACGCAGTATTTT. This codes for CASSQGPSGTSTDTQYF.

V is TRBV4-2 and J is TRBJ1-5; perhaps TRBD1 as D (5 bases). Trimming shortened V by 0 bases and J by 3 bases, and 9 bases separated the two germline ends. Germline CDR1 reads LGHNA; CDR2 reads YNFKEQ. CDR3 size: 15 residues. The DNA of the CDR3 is TGTGCCAGCAGCCAAGACGGGGGGGACAATCAGCCCCAGCATTTT. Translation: CASSQDGGDNQPQHF.

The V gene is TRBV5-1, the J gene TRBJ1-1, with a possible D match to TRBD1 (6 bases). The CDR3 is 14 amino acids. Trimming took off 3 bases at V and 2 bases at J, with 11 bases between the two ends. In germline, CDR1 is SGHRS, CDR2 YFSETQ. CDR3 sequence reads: CASSSGQSNTEAFF. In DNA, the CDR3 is TGCGCCAGCAGCTCAGGACAGTCTAACACTGAAGCTTTCTTT.

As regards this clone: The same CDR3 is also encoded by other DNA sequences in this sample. This CDR3 is CASSVGPGTEAFF. The CDR3 coding sequence is TGTGCCAGCAGCGTAGGTCCGGGTACTGAAGCTTTCTTT. This sequence joins TRBV9 and TRBJ1-1, with unresolved D. The CDR3 is 13 residues long. The V gene lost 0 bases and the J gene lost 5 bases, with 8 bases spanning the gap. Germline V gene data show CDR1 as SGDLS and CDR2 as YYNGEE.

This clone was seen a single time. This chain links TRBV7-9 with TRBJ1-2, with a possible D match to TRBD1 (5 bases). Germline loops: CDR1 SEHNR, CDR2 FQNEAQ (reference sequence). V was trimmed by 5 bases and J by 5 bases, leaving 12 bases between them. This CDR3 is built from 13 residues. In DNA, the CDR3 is TGTGCCAGCAGCGACAGCCAGATTTATGGCTACACCTTC. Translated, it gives CASSDSQIYGYTF.

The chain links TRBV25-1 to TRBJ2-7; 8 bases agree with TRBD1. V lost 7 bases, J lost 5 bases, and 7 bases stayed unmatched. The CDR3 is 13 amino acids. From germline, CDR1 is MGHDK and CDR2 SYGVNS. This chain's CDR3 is CASKNPTGDEQYF. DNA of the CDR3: TGTGCCAGCAAAAACCCGACAGGGGACGAGCAGTACTTC.

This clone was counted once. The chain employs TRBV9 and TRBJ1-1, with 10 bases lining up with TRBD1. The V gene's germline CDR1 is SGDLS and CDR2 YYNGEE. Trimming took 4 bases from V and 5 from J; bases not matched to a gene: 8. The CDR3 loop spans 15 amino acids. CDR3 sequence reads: CASSSDGQGETEAFF. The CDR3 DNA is TGTGCCAGCAGCTCAGACGGACAGGGGGAGACTGAAGCTTTCTTT.

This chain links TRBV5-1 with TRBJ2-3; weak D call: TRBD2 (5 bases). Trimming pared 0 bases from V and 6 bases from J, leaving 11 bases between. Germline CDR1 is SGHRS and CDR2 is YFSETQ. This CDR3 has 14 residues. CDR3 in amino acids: CASSLGSTGDTQYF. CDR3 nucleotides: TGCGCCAGCAGCTTGGGGAGTACGGGGGATACGCAGTATTTT.